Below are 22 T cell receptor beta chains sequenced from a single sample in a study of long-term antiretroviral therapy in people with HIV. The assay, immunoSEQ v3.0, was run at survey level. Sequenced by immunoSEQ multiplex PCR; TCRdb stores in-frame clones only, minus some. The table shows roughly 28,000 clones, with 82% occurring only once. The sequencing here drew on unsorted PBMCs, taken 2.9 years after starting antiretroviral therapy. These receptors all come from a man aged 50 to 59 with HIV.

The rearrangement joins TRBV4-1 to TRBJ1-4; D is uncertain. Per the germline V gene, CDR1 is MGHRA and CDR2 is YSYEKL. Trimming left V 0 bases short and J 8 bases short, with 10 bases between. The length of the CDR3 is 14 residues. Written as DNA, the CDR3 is TGCGCCAGCAGCCAAGATTTGTTTATAGAAAAACTGTTTTTT. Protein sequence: CASSQDLFIEKLFF.

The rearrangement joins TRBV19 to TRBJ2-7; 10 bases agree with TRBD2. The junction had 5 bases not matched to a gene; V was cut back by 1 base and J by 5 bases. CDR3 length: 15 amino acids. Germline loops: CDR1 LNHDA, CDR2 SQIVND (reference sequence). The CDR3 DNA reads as TGTGCCAGTAGTATAGGGGGACTAGCGATAAACGAGCAGTACTTC. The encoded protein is CASSIGGLAINEQYF.

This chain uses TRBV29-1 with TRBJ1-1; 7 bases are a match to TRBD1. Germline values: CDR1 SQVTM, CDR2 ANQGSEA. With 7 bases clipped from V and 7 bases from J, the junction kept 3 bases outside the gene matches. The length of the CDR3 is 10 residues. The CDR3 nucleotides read TGCAGCGCAGGGACAGTTGAAGCTTTCTTT. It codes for CSAGTVEAFF.

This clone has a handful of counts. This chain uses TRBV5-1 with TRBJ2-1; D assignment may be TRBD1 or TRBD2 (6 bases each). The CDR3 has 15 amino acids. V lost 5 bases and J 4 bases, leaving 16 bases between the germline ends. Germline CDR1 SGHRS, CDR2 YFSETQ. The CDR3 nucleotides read TGCGCCAGCAGTGGTTGGAGGGGGGTGTACAATGAGCAGTTCTTC. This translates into CASSGWRGVYNEQFF.

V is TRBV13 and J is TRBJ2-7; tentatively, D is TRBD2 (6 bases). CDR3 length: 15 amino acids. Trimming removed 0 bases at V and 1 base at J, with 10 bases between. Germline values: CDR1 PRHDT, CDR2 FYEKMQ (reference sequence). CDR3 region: CASSLGPGTSYEQYF. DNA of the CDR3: TGTGCCAGCAGCTTAGGTCCCGGGACTTCCTACGAGCAGTACTTC.

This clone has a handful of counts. The CDR3 coding sequence is TGTGCCAGCAGTTTGGCCAGCCGGCCCTACGAGCAGTACTTC. Translating gives CASSLASRPYEQYF. This chain connects TRBV27 to TRBJ2-7; D call uncertain. The CDR3 runs 14 residues. With 3 bases removed from V and 2 bases from J, the gap between germline ends came to 11 bases. Germline CDR1 MNHEY, CDR2 SMNVEV (reference sequence).

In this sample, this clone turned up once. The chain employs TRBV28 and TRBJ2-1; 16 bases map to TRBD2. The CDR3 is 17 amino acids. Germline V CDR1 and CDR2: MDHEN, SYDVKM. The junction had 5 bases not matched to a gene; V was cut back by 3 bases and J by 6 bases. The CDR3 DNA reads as TGTGCCAGCAGTTTTGTGGGACTAGCGGGGGGGTTCAATGAGCAGTTCTTC. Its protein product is CASSFVGLAGGFNEQFF.

The CDR3 region has the DNA TGTGCCACCAGCAGAGATAAGGTGGCAGGGCCCTCTGGAAACACCATATATTTT. Protein: CATSRDKVAGPSGNTIYF. The chain is built from TRBV15 and TRBJ1-3, with D possibly being TRBD1 (5 bases). This CDR3 spans 18 amino acids. Trimming left V 0 bases short and J 0 bases short, with 15 bases between. Germline V gene lookup returns CDR1 LNHNV and CDR2 YYDKDF (reference sequence).

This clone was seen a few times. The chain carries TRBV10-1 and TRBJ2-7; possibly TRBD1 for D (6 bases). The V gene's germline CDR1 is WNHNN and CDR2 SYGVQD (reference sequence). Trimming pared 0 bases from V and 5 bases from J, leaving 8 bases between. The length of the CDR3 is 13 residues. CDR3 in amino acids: CASSESNRDEQYF. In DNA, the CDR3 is TGCGCCAGCAGTGAGTCCAACAGGGACGAGCAGTACTTC.

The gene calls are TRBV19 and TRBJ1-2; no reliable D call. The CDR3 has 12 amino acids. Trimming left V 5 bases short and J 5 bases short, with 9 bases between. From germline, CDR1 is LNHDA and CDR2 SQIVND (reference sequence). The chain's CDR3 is CASSDSGYGYTF. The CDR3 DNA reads TGTGCCAGTAGTGACTCCGGATATGGCTACACCTTC.

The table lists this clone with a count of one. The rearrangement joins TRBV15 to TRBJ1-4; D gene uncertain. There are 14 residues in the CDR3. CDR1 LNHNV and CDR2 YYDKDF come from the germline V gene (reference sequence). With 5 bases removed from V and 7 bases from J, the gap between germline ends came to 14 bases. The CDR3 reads CATSRFKPSEKLFF. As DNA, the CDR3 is TGTGCCACCAGCCGCTTTAAGCCCTCTGAAAAACTGTTTTTT.

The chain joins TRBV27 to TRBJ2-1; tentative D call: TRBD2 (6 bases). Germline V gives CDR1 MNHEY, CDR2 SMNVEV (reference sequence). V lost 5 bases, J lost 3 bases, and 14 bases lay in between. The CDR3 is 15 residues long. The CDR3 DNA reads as TGTGCCAGCAGTCCCCGCGGGACCATCTACAATGAGCAGTTCTTC. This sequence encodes CASSPRGTIYNEQFF.

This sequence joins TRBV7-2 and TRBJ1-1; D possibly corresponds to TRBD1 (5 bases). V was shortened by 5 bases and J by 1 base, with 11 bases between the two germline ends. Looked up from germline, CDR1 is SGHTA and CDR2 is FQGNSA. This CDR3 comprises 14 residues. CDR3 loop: CASSRSTGNTEAFF. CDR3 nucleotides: TGTGCCAGCAGCCGTAGCACAGGGAACACTGAAGCTTTCTTT.

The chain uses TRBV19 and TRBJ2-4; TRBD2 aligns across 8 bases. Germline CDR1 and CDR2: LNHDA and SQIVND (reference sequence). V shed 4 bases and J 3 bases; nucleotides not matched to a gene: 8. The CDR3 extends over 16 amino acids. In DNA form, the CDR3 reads TGTGCCAGTAGTACCTCCCAAGCGGGGGTCAAAAACATTCAGTACTTC. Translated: CASSTSQAGVKNIQYF.

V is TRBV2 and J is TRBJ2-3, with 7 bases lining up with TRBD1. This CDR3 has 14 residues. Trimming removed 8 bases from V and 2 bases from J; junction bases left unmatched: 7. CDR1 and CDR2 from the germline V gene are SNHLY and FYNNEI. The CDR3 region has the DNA TGTGCCAGCTTAAACAGGGGATCCACAGATACGCAGTATTTT. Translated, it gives CASLNRGSTDTQYF.

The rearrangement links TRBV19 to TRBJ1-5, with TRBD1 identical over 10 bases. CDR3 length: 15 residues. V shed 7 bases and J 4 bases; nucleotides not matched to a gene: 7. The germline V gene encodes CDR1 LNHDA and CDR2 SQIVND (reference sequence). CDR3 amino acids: CASISTGGINQPQHF. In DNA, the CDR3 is TGTGCCAGTATCTCGACAGGGGGCATTAATCAGCCCCAGCATTTT.

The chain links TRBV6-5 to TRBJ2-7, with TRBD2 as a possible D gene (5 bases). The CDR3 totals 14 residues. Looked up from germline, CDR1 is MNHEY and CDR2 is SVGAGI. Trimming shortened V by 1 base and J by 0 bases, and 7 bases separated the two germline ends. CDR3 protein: CASSYLASSYEQYF. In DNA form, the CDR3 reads TGTGCCAGCAGTTACTTAGCGAGCTCCTACGAGCAGTACTTC.

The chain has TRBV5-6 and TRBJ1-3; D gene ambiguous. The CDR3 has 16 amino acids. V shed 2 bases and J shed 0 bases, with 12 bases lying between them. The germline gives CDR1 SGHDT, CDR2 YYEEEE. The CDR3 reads CASSFGVLSSGNTIYF. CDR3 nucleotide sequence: TGTGCCAGCAGCTTCGGGGTACTGAGCTCTGGAAACACCATATATTTT.

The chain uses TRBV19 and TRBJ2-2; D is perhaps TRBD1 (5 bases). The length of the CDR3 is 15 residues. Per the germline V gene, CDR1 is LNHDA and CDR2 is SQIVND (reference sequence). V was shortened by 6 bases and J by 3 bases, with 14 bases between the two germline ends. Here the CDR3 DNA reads TGTGCCAGTAGCGAGGACACTTACTACACCGGGGAGCTGTTTTTT. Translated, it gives CASSEDTYYTGELFF.

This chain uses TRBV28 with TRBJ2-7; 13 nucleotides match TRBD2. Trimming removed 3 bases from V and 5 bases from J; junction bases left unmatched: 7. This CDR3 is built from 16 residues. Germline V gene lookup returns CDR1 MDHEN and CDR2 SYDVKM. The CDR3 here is CASSFVLGTSGDEQYF. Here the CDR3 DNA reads TGTGCCAGCAGTTTCGTTCTAGGGACTAGCGGGGACGAGCAGTACTTC.

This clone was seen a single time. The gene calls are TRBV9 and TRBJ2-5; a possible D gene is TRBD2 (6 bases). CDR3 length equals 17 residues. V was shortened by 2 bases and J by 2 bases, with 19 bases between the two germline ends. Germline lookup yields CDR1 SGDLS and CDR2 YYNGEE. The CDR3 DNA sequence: TGTGCCAGCAGCGTGAGTCTCGGTAGTGGGGGGCAAGAGACCCAGTACTTC. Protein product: CASSVSLGSGGQETQYF.

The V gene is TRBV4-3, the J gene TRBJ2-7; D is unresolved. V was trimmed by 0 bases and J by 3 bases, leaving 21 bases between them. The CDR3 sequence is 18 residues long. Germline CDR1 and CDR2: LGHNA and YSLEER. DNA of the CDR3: TGCGCCAGCAGCCAAGACCTCGATCGTGGGGATTTGGTCTACGAGCAGTACTTC. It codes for CASSQDLDRGDLVYEQYF.